The next 8 T cell receptor beta chains were all read from a single sample in a study of T-cell memory formation after mild COVID-19. One entry per CDR3 protein results from TCRdb running MiXCR on the 5' RACE reads. The sample has 470,000 or so distinct CDR3 sequences; roughly 17% are singletons. Sequenced sample: PBMCs or a T cell subset sorted from them (not recorded which). These receptors all stem from a man aged 18 to 29 who had mild COVID-19 (a few samples of this study predate the infection). Cell type and time point are not known.

This clonotype was picked up a small number of times. The chain uses TRBV15 and TRBJ2-3; 9 bases are a match to TRBD2. This CDR3 has 19 amino acids. CDR1 and CDR2 (germline): LNHNV, YYDKDF (reference sequence). V lost 5 bases and J lost 4; bases outside the gene matches: 19. The CDR3 nucleotides are TGTGCCACCAGCGCCTCGGGGTGGCTAGCGGGAAGTCAGCCAGATACGCAGTATTTT. Its translation: CATSASGWLAGSQPDTQYF. Combining the CDR3 with reference TRBV15 and TRBJ2-3 gives the whole variable domain DAMVIQNPRYQVTQFGKPVTLSCSQTLNHNVMYWYQQKSSQAPKLLFHYYDKDFNNEADTPDNFQSRRPNTSFCFLDIRSPGLGDTAMYLCATSASGWLAGSQPDTQYFGPGTRLTVL.

This clonotype was seen a few times. The chain links TRBV28 to TRBJ2-3; D gene ambiguous. The CDR3 runs to 14 residues. The V and J ends lost 4 bases and 6 bases respectively, with 14 bases between them. Germline CDR1 reads MDHEN; CDR2 reads SYDVKM. CDR3 sequence reads: CASSSPGLGDTQYF. CDR3 coding DNA: TGTGCCAGCAGTTCCCCAGGTCTCGGGGATACGCAGTATTTT.

This chain connects TRBV7-9 to TRBJ2-7; unclear D gene. The CDR3 consists of 12 residues. V lost 2 bases to trimming and J lost 2 bases, with 4 bases between them. Germline V gene sequence: CDR1 SEHNR, CDR2 FQNEAQ (reference sequence). The CDR3 loop is CASSLTTYEQYF. In DNA form, the CDR3 reads TGTGCCAGCAGCTTAACCACCTACGAGCAGTACTTC.

The chain recombines TRBV5-1 with TRBJ2-2; no clear D. There are 13 residues in the CDR3. The germline gives CDR1 SGHRS, CDR2 YFSETQ. V lost 6 bases, J lost 0 bases, and 6 bases lay in between. The CDR3 DNA sequence: TGCGCCAGCAAGGACGCGAACACCGGGGAGCTGTTTTTT. Protein product: CASKDANTGELFF. The full variable domain, in which reference TRBV5-1 and TRBJ2-2 provide the parts outside the CDR3, is KAGVTQTPRYLIKTRGQQVTLSCSPISGHRSVSWYQQTPGQGLQFLFEYFSETQRNKGNFPGRFSGRQFSNSRSEMNVSTLELGDSALYLCASKDANTGELFFGEGSRLTVL.

The gene calls are TRBV20-1 and TRBJ2-7, with D possibly matching TRBD1 (6 bases). This CDR3 contains 13 residues. Deletions cut 6 bases from V and 0 bases from J, with 12 bases between. Germline V gives CDR1 DFQATT, CDR2 SNEGSKA (reference sequence). CDR3: CSALTGSSYEQYF. The CDR3 DNA reads TGCAGTGCCCTCACAGGGAGCTCCTACGAGCAGTACTTC.

The chain recombines TRBV4-2 with TRBJ2-3; 10 nucleotides line up with TRBD2. The CDR3 consists of 16 residues. Losses at the gene ends were 4 bases for V and 2 bases for J; bases not matched to a gene: 6. The germline V gene encodes CDR1 LGHNA and CDR2 YNFKEQ. CDR3 coding DNA: TGTGCCAGCAGCCCGACTAGCGGGTCCTACACAGATACGCAGTATTTT. It yields the protein CASSPTSGSYTDTQYF.

In its sample, this clonotype was seen a few times. The chain joins TRBV4-3 to TRBJ2-5, with 9 bases aligning to TRBD1. Trimming cost V 4 bases and J 5 bases; bases outside gene matches: 8. Germline CDR1 reads LGHNA; CDR2 reads YSLEER. This CDR3 region has 15 residues. CDR3 protein: CASSLARDREETQYF. Here the CDR3 DNA reads TGCGCCAGCAGCCTTGCCCGGGACAGGGAGGAGACCCAGTACTTC.

The V and J genes are TRBV5-1 and TRBJ2-7, with TRBD2 as a possible D gene (6 bases). V was pared by 3 bases and J by 6 bases, with 10 bases between. This CDR3 comprises 12 residues. Germline CDR1 and CDR2: SGHRS and YFSETQ. CDR3 sequence: CASSSEGSEQYF. The CDR3 DNA sequence: TGCGCCAGCAGCTCGGAGGGGTCCGAGCAGTACTTC.